These 17 T cell receptor beta chains share one sample of origin, sequenced in a study of T cell repertoires in cytomegalovirus infection. These receptors' targets are unknown. Via MiXCR, TCRdb re-called the reads, giving one row per CDR3 protein. The sample lists hundreds of thousands of distinct CDR3 sequences; roughly 43% were seen once. Sequences were derived from cultured PBMCs, sampled from culture after CMV antigen stimulation. These receptors came from a human donor in good health (CMV status not recorded). Some clones in this sample may be carry-over from other donors' samples.

In its sample, this clonotype was seen many times. The chain carries TRBV7-2 and TRBJ1-1; no reliable D call. The CDR3 has 16 residues. Trimming left V 1 base short and J 2 bases short, with 14 bases between. Germline loops: CDR1 SGHTA, CDR2 FQGNSA. In DNA, the CDR3 is TGTGCCAGCAGCTTAGGACCGGTCCAAACCAACACTGAAGCTTTCTTT. Translating gives CASSLGPVQTNTEAFF. Variable domain in full (rest from reference TRBV7-2 and TRBJ1-1): GAGVSQSPSNKVTEKGKDVELRCDPISGHTALYWYRQSLGQGLEFLIYFQGNSAPDKSGLPSDRFSAERTGGSVSTLTIQRTQQEDSAVYLCASSLGPVQTNTEAFFGQGTRLTVV.

The chain is built from TRBV27 and TRBJ2-7; D call uncertain. Germline V CDR1 and CDR2: MNHEY, SMNVEV (reference sequence). The V gene lost 6 bases and the J gene lost 1 base, with 13 bases spanning the gap. The CDR3 contains 14 residues. This CDR3 reads CASSRGTPSYEQYF. The CDR3 region has the DNA TGTGCCAGCAGCCGCGGTACCCCTTCCTACGAGCAGTACTTC.

This clonotype was observed a handful of times. The V gene is TRBV7-6, the J gene TRBJ2-7, with TRBD2 matching 13 bases. Trimming at V came to 3 bases and at J to 5 bases, leaving 4 bases not matched to a gene. Germline CDR1 SGHVS, CDR2 FNYEAQ. This CDR3 has 15 amino acids. CDR3 nucleotide sequence: TGTGCCAGCAGCTTTCGGACTAGCGGGAGCCACGAGCAGTACTTC. Amino acids: CASSFRTSGSHEQYF.

This clonotype was counted at least ten times. V usage is TRBV7-2 and J usage is TRBJ2-5, with TRBD2 matching over 7 bases. The trim removed 3 bases at V and 2 bases at J, leaving 6 bases unmatched. Germline CDR1 reads SGHTA; CDR2 reads FQGNSA. The CDR3 runs 15 residues. As DNA, the CDR3 is TGTGCCAGCAGCTTGGGGGGGGGAGGGCAAGAGACCCAGTACTTC. Translated: CASSLGGGGQETQYF.

The chain joins TRBV7-2 to TRBJ2-5; tentative D call: TRBD2 (6 bases). V lost 5 bases, J lost 3 bases, and 19 bases lay in between. The germline V gene encodes CDR1 SGHTA and CDR2 FQGNSA. CDR3 length: 16 amino acids. CDR3 in DNA: TGTGCCAGCAGCCCACCCAACGCCGGGAGTAAAGAGACCCAGTACTTC. This encodes CASSPPNAGSKETQYF.

This chain connects TRBV5-4 to TRBJ2-5; TRBD2 agrees at 9 bases. J gave up 4 bases and V 1 base, and 8 bases lay outside the gene matches. The CDR3 sequence is 16 residues long. Per germline, CDR1 SGHNT and CDR2 YYREEE (reference sequence). Written as DNA, the CDR3 is TGTGCCAGCAGCTTGTCGGCAGCGGGAGGAGGAGAGACCCAGTACTTC. This gives the protein CASSLSAAGGGETQYF.

The chain is built from TRBV12-3 or TRBV12-4 and TRBJ2-2; 7 bases are a match to TRBD2. This CDR3 comprises 14 residues. Trimming cost V 6 bases and J 2 bases; bases outside gene matches: 3. Written as DNA, the CDR3 is TGTGCCAGCAGCCGGGGGGTAAACACCGGGGAGCTGTTTTTT. Its protein product is CASSRGVNTGELFF.

This chain links TRBV7-9 with TRBJ2-1; TRBD2 matches at 9 bases. Trimming took 5 bases from V and 8 from J; bases not matched to a gene: 7. CDR1 is SEHNR, CDR2 FQNEAQ, per germline (reference sequence). CDR3 length: 14 amino acids. The CDR3 coding sequence is TGTGCCAGCAGCCCAGCGGGGGGTAGTGATGAGCAGTTCTTC. Its translation is CASSPAGGSDEQFF.

The V gene is TRBV20-1, the J gene TRBJ2-5; D remains ambiguous. Trimming cost V 2 bases and J 1 base, with 5 bases left between them. This CDR3 has 12 amino acids. Germline CDR1 DFQATT, CDR2 SNEGSKA (reference sequence). CDR3 loop: CSARQTQETQYF. The CDR3 DNA follows: TGCAGTGCTAGACAGACCCAAGAGACCCAGTACTTC.

This clonotype was observed a handful of times. One end of the junction is discordant with germline, which a read error may explain. This rearrangement joins TRBV7-6 to TRBJ2-1; TRBD2 agrees at 12 bases. From germline, CDR1 is SGHVS and CDR2 FNYEAQ. The CDR3 is 15 amino acids. The CDR3 region has the DNA TGTGCCAGCGGCTTAGGACTAGCGGGGTGGAATGAGCAGTTCTTC. It specifies CASGLGLAGWNEQFF.

V usage is TRBV7-9 and J usage is TRBJ2-3; no firm D call. CDR1 SEHNR and CDR2 FQNEAQ come from the germline V gene (reference sequence). V was clipped by 5 bases and J by 4 bases, with 10 bases between them. There are 13 residues in the CDR3. In DNA form, the CDR3 reads TGTGCCAGCAGCCCCTCCGCGGCAGATACGCAGTATTTT. It codes for CASSPSAADTQYF. Filled out from reference TRBV7-9 and TRBJ2-3, the complete variable domain reads DTGVSQNPRHKITKRGQNVTFRCDPISEHNRLYWYRQTLGQGPEFLTYFQNEAQLEKSRLLSDRFSAERPKGSFSTLEIQRTEQGDSAMYLCASSPSAADTQYFGPGTRLTVL.

This chain uses TRBV7-2 with TRBJ2-3, with D maybe TRBD2 (5 bases). Germline lookup yields CDR1 SGHTA and CDR2 FQGNSA. Trimming stripped 11 bases from V and 2 bases from J, with 14 bases between. The CDR3 is 13 amino acids. The chain's CDR3 is CASRADPTDTQYF. CDR3 coding DNA: TGTGCCTCCCGAGCGGACCCCACAGATACGCAGTATTTT.

To note about this clonotype: Germline and junction disagree at one end, which may indicate a read error. CDR3 bases: TGTGCCAGCACCTTCTTCAGCGGTGCGGAGACCCAGCACTTC. Its translation is CASTFFSGAETQHF. The chain has TRBV7-9 and TRBJ2-5; D might be TRBD2 (5 bases). Germline CDR1 is SEHNR and CDR2 is FQNEAQ (reference sequence). This CDR3 is built from 14 residues.

This clonotype occurred once. This sequence joins TRBV7-2 and TRBJ1-1, with TRBD1 identical over 8 bases. The germline V gene has CDR1 SGHTA and CDR2 FQGNSA. This CDR3 has 15 residues. The V gene end was trimmed by 4 bases and the J gene end by 9 bases; junction bases not matched to a gene: 13. The CDR3, as DNA: TGTGCCAGCAGCTCGTCGTCTGGACAGGGAGATAAAGCTTTCTTT. This encodes CASSSSSGQGDKAFF.

The table lists this clonotype with a few counts. V gene TRBV12-3 or TRBV12-4 combines with J gene TRBJ1-3, with D possibly TRBD1 on 5 matching bases. Trimming shortened V by 6 bases and J by 0 bases, and 9 bases separated the two germline ends. The CDR3 totals 14 residues. The CDR3 nucleotides read TGTGCCAGCAGGGAAGACAGCTCTGGAAACACCATATATTTT. It yields the protein CASREDSSGNTIYF.

V usage is TRBV6-6 and J usage is TRBJ2-1; D is unclear. In germline, CDR1 is MNHNY, CDR2 SVGAGI (reference sequence). The V end was cut by 0 bases, the J end by 8 bases, with 8 bases between. The CDR3 loop spans 13 amino acids. CDR3: CASSYSLVHEQFF. CDR3 DNA sequence: TGTGCCAGCAGTTACTCCTTAGTCCATGAGCAGTTCTTC.

There are a few counts of this clonotype. The chain joins TRBV6-2 or TRBV6-3 to TRBJ2-1; D remains ambiguous. Between the trimmed V and J ends, which lost 6 bases and 8 bases, there was a span of 20 bases. This CDR3 contains 15 residues. Germline V lookup: CDR1 MNHEY, CDR2 SVGEGT. CDR3 nucleotide sequence: TGTGCCAGCAGACCGCTGGGTAAGGATGTCTATGAGCAGTTCTTC. As protein: CASRPLGKDVYEQFF.